The next 26 T cell receptor beta chains were all read from a single sample in a study of graft-versus-host responses after intestinal transplantation. Clones were sequenced by immunoSEQ multiplex PCR, and TCRdb holds only the in-frame ones, with some missing. Seen here are about 88,000 clones, 94% observed once, and the top ten hold approximately 0.2%. These receptors lack a known antigen. The sample consisted of unstimulated CD4+ T cells sorted from spleen or lymph node cells, taken before transplant. These receptors all come from a human donor who was the organ donor for an intestinal transplant.

A single count supports this clone. The J gene is TRBJ2-6, the V gene TRBV7-8; D is possibly TRBD1 (5 bases). Trimming cost V 0 bases and J 0 bases, with 15 bases left between them. The CDR3 sequence is 19 residues long. The germline gives CDR1 SGHVS, CDR2 FQNEAQ. Written as DNA, the CDR3 is TGTGCCAGCAGCTTAGCGCCGTCAGGGTTGGTCTCTGGGGCCAACGTCCTGACTTTC. This sequence encodes CASSLAPSGLVSGANVLTF.

CDR3 sequence reads: CAWSRGFSNQPQHF. DNA for the CDR3: TGTGCCTGGAGTAGGGGCTTCAGCAATCAGCCCCAGCATTTT. V usage is TRBV30 and J usage is TRBJ1-5; D perhaps matches TRBD1 (5 bases). The CDR3 extends over 14 amino acids. Per the germline V gene, CDR1 is GTSNPN and CDR2 is SVGIG (reference sequence). V dropped 2 bases and J dropped 1 base, with 9 bases sitting between them.

The chain has TRBV30 and TRBJ2-7, with D unclear. The CDR3 loop spans 12 amino acids. Deletions cut 2 bases from V and 5 bases from J, with 10 bases between. Germline lookup yields CDR1 GTSNPN and CDR2 SVGIG (reference sequence). The CDR3 DNA follows: TGTGCCTGGAGTTTCACCTGGGACGAGCAGTACTTC. This sequence encodes CAWSFTWDEQYF.

V and J are TRBV2 and TRBJ1-1; D is possibly TRBD1 (6 bases). Germline lookup yields CDR1 SNHLY and CDR2 FYNNEI. There are 13 residues in the CDR3. Between the trimmed V and J ends, which lost 3 bases and 8 bases, there was a span of 13 bases. CDR3 in amino acids: CASSEVRGGEAFF. CDR3 DNA sequence: TGTGCCAGCAGTGAGGTCAGGGGTGGGGAAGCTTTCTTT.

The chain employs TRBV4-3 and TRBJ1-4; possible D gene TRBD1, 5 bases. The CDR3 is 14 residues long. CDR1 and CDR2 from the germline V gene are LGHNA and YSLEER. V lost 4 bases and J 7 bases, leaving 13 bases between the germline ends. CDR3 sequence reads: CASSRMTDGEKLFF. DNA for the CDR3: TGCGCCAGCAGCCGCATGACAGACGGTGAAAAACTGTTTTTT.

V and J are TRBV30 and TRBJ1-2; 8 nucleotides agree with TRBD1. The germline CDR1 and CDR2 sequences are GTSNPN and SVGIG (reference sequence). This CDR3 is 13 amino acids long. J lost 0 bases, V lost 7 bases, and 4 bases had no gene match. The CDR3 sequence is CALTGQANYGYTF. The DNA of the CDR3 is TGTGCCTTGACGGGACAGGCTAACTATGGCTACACCTTC.

This clone was seen a single time. The chain recombines TRBV6-9 with TRBJ1-2; D is perhaps TRBD1 (6 bases). Trimming cost V 6 bases and J 6 bases, with 11 bases left between them. CDR1 and CDR2 from the germline V gene are MNHGY and SVAAGI. The CDR3 covers 12 residues. For the CDR3, the DNA is TGTGCCAGCAGGGGGACAACCGATGGCTACACCTTC. Encoded protein: CASRGTTDGYTF.

This clone showed up just once. Within the sample, other DNA sequences also encode this same CDR3. The chain joins TRBV11-3 to TRBJ2-3; D ambiguous. This CDR3 spans 14 amino acids. Deletions cut 1 base from V and 0 bases from J, with 5 bases between. The germline CDR1 and CDR2 sequences are SGHNT and YENEEA. The CDR3 nucleotides are TGTGCCAGCAGCTTAGGACTGAGCACAGATACGCAGTATTTT. It encodes CASSLGLSTDTQYF.

This clone was seen just once. The chain joins TRBV6-5 to TRBJ1-1; D might be TRBD1 (6 bases). The germline V gene has CDR1 MNHEY and CDR2 SVGAGI. This CDR3 has 14 residues. V was cut by 6 bases and J by 6 bases, with 17 bases left in between. CDR3 protein: CASRQGRKGPEAFF. The CDR3 region has the DNA TGTGCCAGCAGGCAGGGGAGGAAGGGTCCTGAAGCTTTCTTT.

The chain employs TRBV11-2 and TRBJ1-1, with D tentatively TRBD1 (5 bases). Per germline, CDR1 SGHAT and CDR2 FQNNGV. This CDR3 spans 16 amino acids. V lost 3 bases to trimming and J lost 4 bases, with 18 bases between them. The CDR3 region is CASSLRGAEAGTEAFF. The CDR3 DNA reads as TGTGCCAGCAGCTTGAGGGGTGCGGAGGCGGGCACTGAAGCTTTCTTT.

The CDR3: CASSRAPGAADSPLHF. Here the CDR3 DNA reads TGTGCCAGCAGCCGAGCTCCAGGGGCAGCTGATTCACCCCTCCACTTT. V usage is TRBV5-6 and J usage is TRBJ1-6; D perhaps matches TRBD1 (6 bases). CDR3 length: 16 residues. Deletions cut 4 bases from V and 8 bases from J, with 19 bases between. Germline CDR1 and CDR2: SGHDT and YYEEEE.

The chain combines TRBV7-3 with TRBJ2-1, with 10 bases identical to TRBD2. V lost 5 bases and J lost 3; bases outside the gene matches: 10. The CDR3 sequence is 17 residues long. CDR1 is SGHTA and CDR2 is FQGTGA in the germline V gene. This CDR3 reads CASSRGASGGYYNEQFF. The CDR3 nucleotides are TGTGCCAGCAGCCGTGGGGCTAGCGGGGGTTACTACAATGAGCAGTTCTTC.

The chain recombines TRBV4-2 with TRBJ1-2; D gene ambiguous. Between the trimmed V and J ends, which lost 0 bases and 1 base, there was a span of 9 bases. Germline V gene sequence: CDR1 LGHNA, CDR2 YNFKEQ. CDR3 size: 15 residues. The CDR3 reads CASSQDLALNYGYTF. CDR3 bases: TGTGCCAGCAGCCAAGATCTGGCACTTAACTATGGCTACACCTTC.

This clone was found once. The J gene is TRBJ2-5, the V gene TRBV5-1; 13 positions match TRBD2. The germline V gene encodes CDR1 SGHRS and CDR2 YFSETQ. The CDR3 is made up of 13 amino acids. The V gene end was trimmed by 5 bases and the J gene end by 14 bases; junction bases not matched to a gene: 9. The CDR3 DNA is TGCGCCAGCAGGTCGACTAGCGGGGGGCCCATTTACTTC. Protein: CASRSTSGGPIYF.

The J gene is TRBJ2-1, the V gene TRBV12-2. TRBV12-2 is assigned pseudogene status. This CDR3 contains 15 residues. This CDR3 is CASRLADPAHNEQFF. In DNA form, the CDR3 reads TGTGCAAGTCGCTTAGCGGACCCCGCTCACAATGAGCAGTTCTTC.

For this clone: One end of the junction varies from germline; a read error may be responsible. V usage is TRBV5-1 and J usage is TRBJ2-7; D remains unclear. The CDR3 is made up of 13 amino acids. Germline loops: CDR1 SGHRS, CDR2 YFSETQ. CDR3 protein: CASSLEPSTPFSF. In nucleotides, the CDR3 is TGCGCCAGCAGCTTGGAGCCATCGACCCCATTTTCCTTC.

V is TRBV19 and J is TRBJ2-3; no firm D call. Germline lookup yields CDR1 LNHDA and CDR2 SQIVND (reference sequence). Trimming took off 10 bases at V and 3 bases at J, with 17 bases between the two ends. This CDR3 region has 14 residues. CDR3 in amino acids: CATKTALGTDTQYF. CDR3 in DNA: TGTGCCACAAAGACGGCTTTAGGAACAGATACGCAGTATTTT.

The chain joins TRBV28 to TRBJ2-7; 9 nucleotides agree with TRBD1. The CDR3 has 15 amino acids. Germline CDR1 is MDHEN and CDR2 is SYDVKM. Germline trimming cut 2 bases from V and 5 bases from J; bases unmatched to any gene: 7. The CDR3 reads CASSLIRTGVNEQYF. DNA for the CDR3: TGTGCCAGCAGTTTAATCCGGACAGGGGTAAACGAGCAGTACTTC.

This rearrangement joins TRBV28 to TRBJ1-2; possible D gene TRBD1, 6 bases. The CDR3 loop spans 13 amino acids. In germline, CDR1 is MDHEN, CDR2 SYDVKM. The V and J ends lost 6 bases and 7 bases respectively, with 15 bases between them. The CDR3 nucleotides are TGTGCCAGCAGAATTGGGGGCCTTGGTGGCTACACCTTC. Translation: CASRIGGLGGYTF.

The rearrangement uses TRBV5-1 and TRBJ2-3; 9 positions agree with TRBD1. Germline V gene lookup returns CDR1 SGHRS and CDR2 YFSETQ. The V segment lost 1 base and the J segment 1 base; nucleotides outside the gene matches: 4. This CDR3 spans 16 amino acids. CDR3: CASSLLGTGRTDTQYF. The CDR3 region has the DNA TGCGCCAGCAGCTTGTTAGGGACAGGGCGCACAGATACGCAGTATTTT.

This clone was picked up one time. The J gene is TRBJ1-2, the V gene TRBV4-1, with 9 bases that match TRBD1. In germline, CDR1 is MGHRA, CDR2 YSYEKL. The CDR3 is made up of 15 amino acids. Trimming at V came to 7 bases and at J to 2 bases, leaving 8 bases not matched to a gene. The CDR3 DNA reads TGCGCCAGCACCCCTAGGACAGGGGTGAACTATGGCTACACCTTC. Translating it yields CASTPRTGVNYGYTF.

The chain has TRBV10-1 and TRBJ2-7; D perhaps matches TRBD1 (5 bases). Germline-derived CDR1 and CDR2 are WNHNN and SYGVQD (reference sequence). Trimming removed 6 bases at V and 9 bases at J, with 6 bases between. The CDR3 is made up of 9 amino acids. The chain's CDR3 is CASRGVQYF. The CDR3 DNA is TGCGCCAGCAGAGGGGTGCAGTACTTC.

This chain joins TRBV11-3 and TRBJ2-7; D is tentatively TRBD1 or TRBD2 (5 bases each). From germline, CDR1 is SGHNT and CDR2 YENEEA. Trimming shortened V by 6 bases and J by 3 bases, and 21 bases separated the two germline ends. This CDR3 is built from 16 residues. CDR3: CASSSAGLGRDYEQYF. The CDR3 DNA reads TGTGCCAGCAGTTCCGCGGGTTTGGGACGAGACTACGAGCAGTACTTC.

V is TRBV5-1 and J is TRBJ1-1; TRBD1 matches 8 bases. With V trimmed by 4 bases and J by 11 bases, 10 bases remained unmatched. The CDR3 totals 13 residues. Germline V gene lookup returns CDR1 SGHRS and CDR2 YFSETQ. CDR3 DNA sequence: TGCGCCAGCAGCCCAGGACAGGGACGAATGGCTTTCTTT. Its translation is CASSPGQGRMAFF. The full variable domain, its missing parts supplied by reference TRBV5-1 and TRBJ1-1, is KAGVTQTPRYLIKTRGQQVTLSCSPISGHRSVSWYQQTPGQGLQFLFEYFSETQRNKGNFPGRFSGRQFSNSRSEMNVSTLELGDSALYLCASSPGQGRMAFFGQGTRLTVV.

This chain connects TRBV12-5 to TRBJ1-2, with 7 bases matching TRBD1. V was pared by 2 bases and J by 4 bases, with 4 bases of the junction left unmatched. The germline gives CDR1 LGHNT, CDR2 FRNRAP. CDR3 length: 14 amino acids. The CDR3 sequence is CASGLTGAGYGYTF. CDR3 coding DNA: TGTGCTAGTGGTTTGACAGGGGCCGGCTATGGCTACACCTTC. The variable domain in full, with the rest retrieved from reference TRBV12-5 and TRBJ1-2, is DARVTQTPRHKVTEMGQEVTMRCQPILGHNTVFWYRQTMMQGLELLAYFRNRAPLDDSGMPKDRFSAEMPDATLATLKIQPSEPRDSAVYFCASGLTGAGYGYTFGSGTRLTVV.

The chain uses TRBV7-2 and TRBJ2-1; the D is unclear. V shed 5 bases and J shed 10 bases, with 21 bases lying between them. This CDR3 has 15 residues. Germline V gene data show CDR1 as SGHTA and CDR2 as FQGNSA. This CDR3 reads CASSQNFPTSGEQFF. CDR3 bases: TGTGCCAGCAGCCAAAACTTTCCTACCTCCGGGGAGCAGTTCTTC.